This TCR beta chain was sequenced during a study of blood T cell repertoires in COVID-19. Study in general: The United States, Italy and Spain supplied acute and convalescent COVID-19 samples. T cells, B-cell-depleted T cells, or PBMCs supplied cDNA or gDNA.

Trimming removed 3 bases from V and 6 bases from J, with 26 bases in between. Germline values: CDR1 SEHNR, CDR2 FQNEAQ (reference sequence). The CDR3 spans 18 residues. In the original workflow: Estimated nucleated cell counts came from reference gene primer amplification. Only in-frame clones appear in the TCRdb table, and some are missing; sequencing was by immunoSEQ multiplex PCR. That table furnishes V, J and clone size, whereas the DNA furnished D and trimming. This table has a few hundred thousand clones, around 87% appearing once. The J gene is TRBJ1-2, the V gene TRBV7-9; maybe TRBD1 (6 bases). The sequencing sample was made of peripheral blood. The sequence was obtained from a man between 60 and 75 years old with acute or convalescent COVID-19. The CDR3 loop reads CASSFTQGIPLIRDGYTF. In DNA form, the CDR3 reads TGTGCCAGCAGCTTTACGCAGGGGATCCCCCTTATACGTGATGGCTACACCTTC.